This TCR beta chain came from a study of T cell changes during pregnancy in multiple sclerosis. TCRdb keeps only in-frame clones here, not all; method: immunoSEQ multiplex PCR. In the table there are tens of thousands of clones, 91% of which are singletons. The V gene end was trimmed by 3 bases and the J gene end by 6 bases; junction bases not matched to a gene: 3. The CDR3 is made up of 14 amino acids. In germline, CDR1 is LNHNV, CDR2 YYDKDF (reference sequence). This receptor was obtained from a female donor in good health, enrolled as a control in a pregnancy study. The sequences come from CD4+ T cells from peripheral blood mononuclear cells, collected in the third trimester of pregnancy. The rearrangement links TRBV15 to TRBJ2-1, with 9 bases fitting TRBD1. CDR3 sequence (DNA): TGTGCCACCAGCAGGGACAGGGGAGGCAATGAGCAGTTCTTC. Its translation: CATSRDRGGNEQFF.